One and the same sample provided the 16 T cell receptor beta chains below, sequenced in a study of cytomegalovirus exposure and HLA in healthy donors. The PCR ran on 60 Vbeta and 13 Jbeta primers. TCRdb's copy holds only in-frame clones and misses some; the assay was immunoSEQ multiplex PCR. The table lists roughly 250,000 clones, about 80% of them singletons. The source material was PBMCs. The receptors originated from a girl aged 2 to 10 in good health and CMV-seronegative.

The rearrangement uses TRBV2 and TRBJ2-1; TRBD2 aligns across 8 bases. Germline-derived CDR1 and CDR2 are SNHLY and FYNNEI. V was pared by 3 bases and J by 6 bases, with 7 bases of the junction left unmatched. CDR3 length equals 15 residues. CDR3: CASSDFRGGLNEQFF. The CDR3 region has the DNA TGTGCCAGCAGTGATTTCCGGGGGGGCCTCAATGAGCAGTTCTTC.

This chain links TRBV2 with TRBJ1-1, with D possibly TRBD1 on 6 matching bases. The CDR3 contains 13 residues. Germline V gene sequence: CDR1 SNHLY, CDR2 FYNNEI. V was shortened by 6 bases and J by 3 bases, with 11 bases between the two germline ends. The CDR3 region is CASRGDTYTEAFF. The CDR3, as DNA: TGTGCCAGCAGAGGGGACACGTACACTGAAGCTTTCTTT.

The J gene is TRBJ2-7, the V gene TRBV29-1; D is undetermined. V was trimmed by 4 bases and J by 0 bases, leaving 13 bases between them. CDR1 and CDR2 (germline): SQVTM, ANQGSEA. CDR3 length: 14 amino acids. CDR3 region: CSVVVIPGSYEQYF. DNA of the CDR3: TGCAGCGTTGTTGTTATCCCAGGCTCCTACGAGCAGTACTTC.

As concerns this clone: Other DNA sequences in this sample translate to the same CDR3. V is TRBV7-9 and J is TRBJ2-3; no clear D gene. The CDR3 runs 13 residues. V lost 3 bases and J 0 bases, leaving 4 bases between the germline ends. The germline gives CDR1 SEHNR, CDR2 FQNEAQ (reference sequence). In DNA form, the CDR3 reads TGTGCCAGCAGCTTGAGCAGCACAGATACGCAGTATTTT. Protein: CASSLSSTDTQYF.

The chain carries TRBV27 and TRBJ1-4; D ambiguous. Per germline, CDR1 MNHEY and CDR2 SMNVEV (reference sequence). The V end was cut by 2 bases, the J end by 8 bases, with 21 bases between. The length of the CDR3 is 17 residues. The CDR3 protein is CASSLRVRSEGSEKLFF. CDR3 nucleotides: TGTGCCAGCAGTTTAAGAGTACGGAGCGAAGGATCCGAAAAACTGTTTTTT.

The V call is TRBV27, the J call TRBJ2-1; no definite D call. The V gene's germline CDR1 is MNHEY and CDR2 SMNVEV (reference sequence). Trimming cost V 1 base and J 1 base, with 8 bases left between them. The CDR3 spans 15 residues. Written as DNA, the CDR3 is TGTGCCAGCAGTTTATATCCAGTATCCTACAATGAGCAGTTCTTC. Its translation is CASSLYPVSYNEQFF.

The J gene is TRBJ1-1, the V gene TRBV10-2; maybe TRBD1 (6 bases). This CDR3 is 15 amino acids long. CDR1 is WSHSY and CDR2 is SAAADI in the germline V gene. The V end was cut by 1 base, the J end by 0 bases, with 9 bases between. The CDR3 is CASSELTGMNTEAFF. The CDR3 DNA is TGCGCCAGCAGTGAGTTGACAGGTATGAACACTGAAGCTTTCTTT.

This sequence joins TRBV6-5 and TRBJ1-5; 8 positions match TRBD1. Trimming removed 3 bases from V and 9 bases from J; junction bases left unmatched: 13. Germline V gives CDR1 MNHEY, CDR2 SVGAGI. CDR3 length: 16 amino acids. The CDR3 region is CASSYSATGVGGPQHF. The CDR3 DNA sequence: TGTGCCAGCAGTTATTCGGCGACAGGGGTGGGGGGGCCCCAGCATTTT.

This clone appeared a single time. The chain employs TRBV6-1 and TRBJ2-7; D is undetermined. V shed 3 bases and J shed 4 bases, with 10 bases lying between them. Looked up from germline, CDR1 is MNHNS and CDR2 is SASEGT. CDR3 size: 13 residues. DNA for the CDR3: TGTGCCAGCAGTGAGGGCCCTTGGTACGAGCAGTACTTC. This sequence encodes CASSEGPWYEQYF.

V usage is TRBV6-1 and J usage is TRBJ1-6, with 8 bases identical to TRBD1. J lost 7 bases, V lost 0 bases, and 2 bases had no gene match. Per germline, CDR1 MNHNS and CDR2 SASEGT. The CDR3 spans 15 residues. This CDR3 reads CASSEAGQGNSPLHF. In DNA form, the CDR3 reads TGTGCCAGCAGTGAAGCAGGACAGGGAAATTCACCCCTCCACTTT.

The chain uses TRBV9 and TRBJ2-1; TRBD2 matches 8 bases. The CDR3 is 15 amino acids. Trimming took 4 bases from V and 5 from J; bases not matched to a gene: 8. The germline CDR1 and CDR2 sequences are SGDLS and YYNGEE. CDR3 protein: CASSPQRGPNNEQFF. The CDR3 bases are TGTGCCAGCAGCCCCCAGCGGGGGCCGAACAATGAGCAGTTCTTC.

The rearrangement uses TRBV7-9 and TRBJ2-4; a possible D gene is TRBD1 (6 bases). The CDR3 spans 19 residues. Between the trimmed V and J ends, which lost 4 bases and 0 bases, there was a span of 22 bases. In germline, CDR1 is SEHNR, CDR2 FQNEAQ (reference sequence). CDR3 sequence reads: CASSSSPGTGQLAKNIQYF. In nucleotides, the CDR3 is TGTGCCAGCAGCTCATCCCCGGGGACGGGACAACTAGCCAAAAACATTCAGTACTTC. The full variable domain, completed using reference TRBV7-9 and TRBJ2-4, is DTGVSQNPRHKITKRGQNVTFRCDPISEHNRLYWYRQTLGQGPEFLTYFQNEAQLEKSRLLSDRFSAERPKGSFSTLEIQRTEQGDSAMYLCASSSSPGTGQLAKNIQYFGAGTRLSVL.

The chain has TRBV6-4 and TRBJ2-2; TRBD1 agrees at 7 bases. The CDR3 loop spans 14 amino acids. The J segment lost 5 bases and the V segment lost 5 bases, leaving 5 bases of the junction unmatched. CDR1 and CDR2 from the germline V gene are MRHNA and SNTAGT. The CDR3 loop reads CASSPDRVTGELFF. CDR3 sequence (DNA): TGTGCCAGCAGTCCCGACAGGGTAACCGGGGAGCTGTTTTTT.

The chain combines TRBV7-6 with TRBJ1-6; the D gene is possibly TRBD1 (6 bases). Trimming took 0 bases from V and 6 from J, leaving 12 bases between them. CDR1 and CDR2 (germline): SGHVS, FNYEAQ. The CDR3 totals 16 residues. The CDR3 region has the DNA TGTGCCAGCAGCTTAGCCCCGACAGGAACTAATTCACCCCTCCACTTT. Protein product: CASSLAPTGTNSPLHF.

This clone was observed a few times. This rearrangement joins TRBV30 to TRBJ2-5, with 9 bases that match TRBD1. Unmatched junction bases numbered 14, after V lost 2 bases and J lost 10 bases. The germline V gene has CDR1 GTSNPN and CDR2 SVGIG (reference sequence). The CDR3 covers 15 residues. CDR3 protein: CAWSRGQGRSGVQYF. CDR3 in DNA: TGTGCCTGGAGTAGAGGACAGGGGCGCTCGGGGGTCCAGTACTTC. Filled out from reference TRBV30 and TRBJ2-5, the complete variable domain reads SQTIHQWPATLVQPVGSPLSLECTVEGTSNPNLYWYRQAAGRGLQLLFYSVGIGQISSEVPQNLSASRPQDRQFILSSKKLLLSDSGFYLCAWSRGQGRSGVQYFGPGTRLLVL.

This sequence joins TRBV27 and TRBJ2-3; TRBD2 agrees at 8 bases. This CDR3 has 15 amino acids. Trimming took 6 bases from V and 6 from J; bases not matched to a gene: 11. Per germline, CDR1 MNHEY and CDR2 SMNVEV (reference sequence). The CDR3 is CASRVAGRTRDTQYF. The CDR3 DNA reads as TGTGCCAGCAGAGTAGCGGGGCGTACTCGGGATACGCAGTATTTT.